Presented here are 11 T cell receptor beta chains from one specimen sequenced in a study of blood T cells in healthy people across ages (dated by TCRdb to 2014 to 2015). The library was prepared using 5' RACE. TCRdb shows the sequencer as Illumina HiSeq 2500. A second PCR of roughly 7 to 12 cycles was performed with a sample-barcoded 5' primer and a J-beta primer mix. TCRdb took the public reads, trimmed them with fastp at Q25, ran MiXCR for clone calling and kept in-frame beta chains. Here each entry gathers all rows of one CDR3 protein and keeps the most common genes and DNA. Here the sample has some 860,000 distinct CDR3 sequences; more than 50% occur a single time. The ten largest clones add up to 20% to 30% of the sample. The specimen sequenced was blood. These receptors all come from a middle-aged man in good health.

The V and J genes are TRBV6-5 and TRBJ2-5; 8 positions match TRBD2. The CDR3 is made up of 15 amino acids. J gave up 5 bases and V 2 bases, and 7 bases lay outside the gene matches. Germline V gene data show CDR1 as MNHEY and CDR2 as SVGAGI. CDR3 protein: CASSYLAGQGETQYF. DNA of the CDR3: TGTGCCAGCAGTTACCTAGCGGGTCAGGGGGAGACCCAGTACTTC.

Worth noting for this clonotype: A junction boundary mismatches the germline segment, possibly from a read error. V is TRBV7-3 and J is TRBJ2-7; TRBD2 aligns across 9 bases. CDR1 is SGHTA, CDR2 FQGTGA, per germline. The CDR3 covers 15 residues. CDR3 DNA: TGTGCCGGCAGCCCCGGGACTAGCAGGTCCTACGAGCAGTACTTC. Its protein is CAGSPGTSRSYEQYF.

The chain employs TRBV20-1 and TRBJ2-7; D call uncertain. Germline lookup yields CDR1 DFQATT and CDR2 SNEGSKA (reference sequence). V dropped 1 base and J dropped 0 bases, with 10 bases sitting between them. The CDR3 has 14 residues. The CDR3, as DNA: TGCAGTGCTAGAGCCCCCGAGAGCTCCTACGAGCAGTACTTC. This translates into CSARAPESSYEQYF.

The chain has TRBV7-9 and TRBJ2-7; unclear D gene. This CDR3 has 14 amino acids. Between the trimmed V and J ends, which lost 7 bases and 0 bases, there was a span of 13 bases. From germline, CDR1 is SEHNR and CDR2 FQNEAQ (reference sequence). The DNA for the CDR3 is TGTGCCAGCATCTTTGGGGAAAGCTCCTACGAGCAGTACTTC. It is translated as CASIFGESSYEQYF.

This clonotype showed up just once. The rearrangement links TRBV28 to TRBJ2-1, with unresolved D. Germline V gives CDR1 MDHEN, CDR2 SYDVKM. Trimming took off 11 bases at V and 0 bases at J, with 14 bases between the two ends. The CDR3 loop spans 14 amino acids. The CDR3 loop is CAGTLRASYNEQFF. CDR3 sequence (DNA): TGTGCCGGCACTCTCCGGGCCTCCTACAATGAGCAGTTCTTC.

This chain connects TRBV14 to TRBJ2-3; D is possibly TRBD2 (6 bases). This CDR3 comprises 13 residues. CDR1 and CDR2 (germline): SGHDN, FVKESK. Trimming shortened V by 6 bases and J by 5 bases, and 12 bases separated the two germline ends. CDR3 coding DNA: TGTGCCAGCAGACCGAGACTAGTAGATACGCAGTATTTT. Translation: CASRPRLVDTQYF.

This clonotype has more than one count but fewer than ten. This chain uses TRBV24-1 with TRBJ2-3, with 11 positions matching TRBD2. V trimming: 1 base; J trimming: 5 bases; junction bases outside the gene matches: 1. CDR1 is KGHDR and CDR2 is SFDVKD in the germline V gene. This CDR3 is built from 15 residues. CDR3 sequence: CATSDFGLAGDTQYF. CDR3 nucleotide sequence: TGTGCCACCAGTGATTTTGGACTAGCGGGAGATACGCAGTATTTT.

In this sample, this clonotype turned up once. This chain uses TRBV2 with TRBJ2-1; no firm D call. Germline V gene data show CDR1 as SNHLY and CDR2 as FYNNEI. CDR3 length equals 12 residues. V gave up 7 bases and J gave up 8 bases, with 12 bases separating them. Here the CDR3 DNA reads TGTGCCAGCACACGTAGGGCAGATGAGCAGTTCTTC. It encodes CASTRRADEQFF.

The chain recombines TRBV5-8 with TRBJ1-5; D call uncertain. The germline CDR1 and CDR2 sequences are SGHTS and YDEGEE. V was clipped by 1 base and J by 4 bases, with 6 bases between them. There are 13 residues in the CDR3. In DNA form, the CDR3 reads TGTGCCAGCAGCTTGACGAATAATCAGCCCCAGCATTTT. Translation gives CASSLTNNQPQHF.

The chain employs TRBV3-1 and TRBJ2-1; 10 bases match TRBD1. Germline trimming cut 5 bases from V and 9 bases from J; bases unmatched to any gene: 7. Looked up from germline, CDR1 is LGHDT and CDR2 is YNNKEL (reference sequence). The CDR3 contains 14 residues. Here the CDR3 reads CASSARDRGTEQFF. DNA of the CDR3: TGTGCCAGCAGCGCCCGGGACAGGGGAACTGAGCAGTTCTTC.

The J gene is TRBJ2-5, the V gene TRBV5-6, with 7 bases matching TRBD1. TRBJ2-7 matches the DNA end more closely, so the J call is doubtful. From germline, CDR1 is SGHDT and CDR2 YYEEEE. The length of the CDR3 is 14 residues. CDR3 DNA sequence: TGTGCCAGCAGAGACCCGGGACAGATCTACGAGCAGTACTTC. Residues: CASRDPGQIYEQYF.